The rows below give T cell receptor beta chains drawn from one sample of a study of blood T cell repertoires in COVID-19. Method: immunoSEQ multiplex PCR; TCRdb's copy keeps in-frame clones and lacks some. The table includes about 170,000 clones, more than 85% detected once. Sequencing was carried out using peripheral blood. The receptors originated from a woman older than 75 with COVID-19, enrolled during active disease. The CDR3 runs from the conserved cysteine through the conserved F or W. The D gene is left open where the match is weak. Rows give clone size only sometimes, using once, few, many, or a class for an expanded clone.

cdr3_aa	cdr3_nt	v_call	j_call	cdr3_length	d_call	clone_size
CASSPRRVTNEKLFF	TGTGCCAGCAGCCCCCGACGGGTCACTAATGAAAAACTGTTTTTT	TRBV7-2	TRBJ1-4	15	NA	NA
CASSPGQGRETQYF	TGTGCCAGTAGTCCGGGACAGGGGAGAGAGACCCAGTACTTC	TRBV19	TRBJ2-5	14	TRBD1	NA
CASSSTGLSNQPQHF	TGTGCCAGCAGCTCGACAGGGCTTAGCAATCAGCCCCAGCATTTT	TRBV7-9	TRBJ1-5	15	TRBD1	NA
CATSNGYSNQPQHF	TGTGCCACCAGCAACGGTTATAGCAATCAGCCCCAGCATTTT	TRBV15	TRBJ1-5	14	NA	NA
CASSIDRQGLSSLNAFF	TGTGCCAGTAGTATAGACAGACAGGGGCTCTCCTCACTGAACGCTTTCTTT	TRBV19	TRBJ1-1	17	TRBD1	NA
CASSSPRDRTYEQYF	TGTGCCAGCAGCTCACCCCGGGACAGGACCTACGAGCAGTACTTC	TRBV7-9	TRBJ2-7	15	TRBD1	NA
CATSDAGGNEKLFF	TGTGCCACCAGTGATGCAGGGGGTAATGAAAAACTGTTTTTT	TRBV24-1	TRBJ1-4	14	TRBD1	NA
CASSLSPGQLPYEQYF	TGTGCCAGCAGCTTATCCCCTGGACAGTTGCCTTACGAGCAGTACTTC	TRBV7-3	TRBJ2-7	16	NA	NA
CASSPKGAPGYTF	TGTGCCAGCTCACCGAAGGGGGCTCCGGGCTACACCTTC	TRBV18	TRBJ1-2	13	TRBD1	NA
CASSRAGVSNQPQHF	TGTGCCAGCAGTCGGGCGGGGGTGAGCAATCAGCCCCAGCATTTT	TRBV6-5	TRBJ1-5	15	NA	NA
CASSLILAKTDTQYF	TGCGCCAGCAGCTTGATACTAGCGAAGACAGATACGCAGTATTTT	TRBV5-1	TRBJ2-3	15	TRBD2	NA
CASITGASGNTIYF	TGTGCCAGCATAACAGGGGCCTCTGGAAACACCATATATTTT	TRBV28	TRBJ1-3	14	TRBD1	NA
CATSDEVAPYEQYF	TGTGCCACCAGTGATGAGGTTGCGCCCTACGAGCAGTACTTC	TRBV24-1	TRBJ2-7	14	NA	once
CASSTIGTGGGEQFF	TGTGCCAGCAGTACCATCGGGACAGGGGGAGGTGAGCAGTTCTTC	TRBV6-6	TRBJ2-1	15	TRBD1	NA
CASSDPGTGNTGELFF	TGTGCCAGTAGCGACCCCGGGACAGGGAACACCGGGGAGCTGTTTTTT	TRBV19	TRBJ2-2	16	TRBD1	few
CASSPGTGGGQETQYF	TGTGCCAGCAGCCCGGGGACAGGGGGCGGCCAAGAGACCCAGTACTTC	TRBV11-3	TRBJ2-5	16	TRBD1	NA
CASSSRGTSGRNEQFF	TGTGCCAGCAGTTCGCGCGGGACTAGCGGGAGGAATGAGCAGTTCTTC	TRBV6-2/TRBV6-3	TRBJ2-1	16	TRBD2	few
CASSLGTSGRASETQYF	TGCGCCAGCAGCTTGGGGACTAGCGGGAGGGCATCGGAGACCCAGTACTTC	TRBV5-1	TRBJ2-5	17	TRBD2	NA
CASSLRPLTGDGYTF	TGTGCCAGCAGTCTACGGCCCCTTACAGGGGACGGCTACACCTTC	TRBV7-9	TRBJ1-2	15	TRBD1	NA
CASSPLTVGNTEAFF	TGTGCCAGCAGCCCACTAACGGTAGGGAACACTGAAGCTTTCTTT	TRBV9	TRBJ1-1	15	NA	NA
CASSYGTGGRYSNQPQHF	TGTGCCAGCAGTTACGGGACAGGGGGAAGATATAGCAATCAGCCCCAGCATTTT	TRBV6-2/TRBV6-3	TRBJ1-5	18	TRBD1	NA
CASSLIGNTIYF	TGTGCCAGCAGCTTAATAGGAAACACCATATATTTT	TRBV7-2	TRBJ1-3	12	NA	few
CASSIPGEKLFF	TGTGCCAGCAGCATACCGGGAGAAAAACTGTTTTTT	TRBV14	TRBJ1-4	12	NA	NA
CASSTLADPSYNEQFF	TGTGCCAGCAGCACCCTAGCGGATCCCTCCTACAATGAGCAGTTCTTC	TRBV7-2	TRBJ2-1	16	TRBD2	once
CASSLADRDEQYF	TGTGCCAGCAGTTTGGCGGACAGGGACGAGCAGTACTTC	TRBV28	TRBJ2-7	13	TRBD1	NA
CASSLGVGGQGATKTQYF	TGTGCCAGCAGCTTAGGGGTCGGGGGACAGGGAGCAACGAAGACCCAGTACTTC	TRBV7-2	TRBJ2-5	18	TRBD1	NA
CASSDAGTVSGNTIYF	TGTGCCAGTAGCGATGCCGGGACAGTCTCTGGAAACACCATATATTTT	TRBV19	TRBJ1-3	16	TRBD1	NA
CASSLGTGARSGANVLTF	TGTGCCAGCAGCTTGGGGACAGGGGCTAGGTCTGGGGCCAACGTCCTGACTTTC	TRBV5-6	TRBJ2-6	18	TRBD1	NA
CASSTSGRASGELFF	TGTGCCAGTAGTACCAGCGGGAGGGCCTCCGGGGAGCTGTTTTTT	TRBV19	TRBJ2-2	15	TRBD2	NA
CASSLGTGLYNEQFF	TGTGCCAGCAGTTTGGGGACAGGGCTATACAATGAGCAGTTCTTC	TRBV27	TRBJ2-1	15	TRBD1	NA
CASTQSDSNYGYTF	TGTGCCAGCACCCAATCCGACAGCAACTATGGCTACACCTTC	TRBV6-6	TRBJ1-2	14	NA	NA
CASSPMTGGNDKLFF	TGTGCCAGCAGTCCGATGACAGGGGGGAATGACAAACTGTTTTTT	TRBV25-1	TRBJ1-4	15	TRBD1	NA
CASSLLLRTPQPQHF	TGTGCCAGCAGTTTATTGTTGAGGACACCCCAGCCCCAGCATTTT	TRBV28	TRBJ1-5	15	NA	NA